This T cell receptor beta chain was recovered during a study of T cells in Graves' hyperthyroidism and ophthalmopathy. Germline-derived CDR1 and CDR2 are MNHNS and SASEGT. CDR3 size: 16 residues. With 7 bases removed from V and 3 bases from J, the gap between germline ends came to 21 bases. The hyperthyroidism patients had all been newly diagnosed, and their disease duration was under 2 months. Their ages ranged from 18 to 65 years. Uncontrolled infection, other autoimmune disease, pregnancy or lactation led to exclusion. More than 9.5 ml fresh peripheral blood yielded the PBMCs. Amplified regions were TCR beta CDR3 sequences from RNA transcripts. A first-round RT-PCR of the TCR CDR3 used the HTBI primer set. TCRdb analysed the multiplex PCR reads with MiXCR anew, one entry per CDR3 protein. The repertoire holds about 700,000 distinct CDR3 sequences, with 14% as singletons.

The gene calls are TRBV6-1 and TRBJ1-2; possible D gene TRBD1, 6 bases. Sequenced: blood. This TCR came from a woman aged 18-35 years with Graves' hyperthyroidism. The CDR3 DNA reads TGTGCCAGCACCCAGTGGGCAGGGGTCTTTGACTATGGCTACACCTTC. This translates into CASTQWAGVFDYGYTF.